The rows below give T cell receptor beta chains drawn from one sample of a study of blood T cell repertoires in COVID-19. Sequenced by immunoSEQ multiplex PCR; TCRdb stores in-frame clones only, minus some. The sample has about 120,000 clones, approximately 82% seen once. Sequencing used peripheral blood. The source is a man aged 65 to 85 with active or convalescent COVID-19. Both conserved end residues are part of each CDR3. Each record gives: V gene, clone size, D gene, J gene, CDR3 protein, CDR3 DNA. A D gene is named only where the DNA matches it firmly. A row's size may be missing; if present it is once, few, many or a size class.

v_call: TRBV10-3
clone_size: .
d_call: TRBD1
j_call: TRBJ2-2
cdr3_aa: CAIGTAAGGELFF
cdr3_nt: TGTGCCATCGGGACAGCCGCCGGAGGGGAGCTGTTTTTT

v_call: TRBV28
clone_size: .
d_call: .
j_call: TRBJ1-2
cdr3_aa: CASSLRETNYGYTF
cdr3_nt: TGTGCCAGCAGTTTAAGGGAGACTAACTATGGCTACACCTTC

v_call: TRBV19
clone_size: .
d_call: .
j_call: TRBJ1-5
cdr3_aa: CASSGGGENQPQHF
cdr3_nt: TGTGCCAGTAGTGGCGGCGGGGAGAATCAGCCCCAGCATTTT

v_call: TRBV5-4
clone_size: .
d_call: TRBD1
j_call: TRBJ2-5
cdr3_aa: CASSPSGGLETQYF
cdr3_nt: TGTGCCAGCAGCCCCTCAGGGGGCCTCGAGACCCAGTACTTC

v_call: TRBV11-2
clone_size: .
d_call: TRBD1
j_call: TRBJ1-6
cdr3_aa: CASSLEEVSWQGDDSPLHF
cdr3_nt: TGTGCCAGCAGCTTAGAAGAGGTAAGTTGGCAGGGGGACGATTCACCCCTCCACTTT

v_call: TRBV19
clone_size: few
d_call: TRBD1
j_call: TRBJ2-7
cdr3_aa: CASSIGQGQGSYEQYF
cdr3_nt: TGTGCCAGTAGTATAGGCCAGGGACAGGGCTCCTACGAGCAGTACTTC

v_call: TRBV4-1
clone_size: once
d_call: .
j_call: TRBJ2-7
cdr3_aa: CASSLPPGEQYF
cdr3_nt: TGCGCCAGCAGCCTTCCCCCGGGGGAGCAGTACTTC

v_call: TRBV11-1
clone_size: .
d_call: TRBD2
j_call: TRBJ2-3
cdr3_aa: CASSVSSGGADTQYF
cdr3_nt: TGTGCCAGCAGCGTTAGTAGCGGGGGCGCAGATACGCAGTATTTT

v_call: TRBV10-2
clone_size: .
d_call: TRBD2
j_call: TRBJ2-1
cdr3_aa: CASGQAGVTYNEQFF
cdr3_nt: TGCGCCAGCGGTCAAGCGGGAGTGACCTACAATGAGCAGTTCTTC

v_call: TRBV6-4
clone_size: .
d_call: .
j_call: TRBJ2-2
cdr3_aa: CASSEWEHTGELFF
cdr3_nt: TGTGCCAGCAGTGAATGGGAGCACACCGGGGAGCTGTTTTTT

v_call: TRBV11-3
clone_size: few
d_call: TRBD2
j_call: TRBJ2-5
cdr3_aa: CASSLGAGGSQETQYF
cdr3_nt: TGTGCCAGCAGCCTCGGTGCGGGAGGGTCCCAAGAGACCCAGTACTTC

v_call: TRBV3-1/TRBV3-2
clone_size: .
d_call: .
j_call: TRBJ1-2
cdr3_aa: CASSLRDIYGYTF
cdr3_nt: TGTGCCAGCAGCCTCCGGGATATCTATGGCTACACCTTC

v_call: TRBV11-3
clone_size: .
d_call: .
j_call: TRBJ2-1
cdr3_aa: CASSWGVYEQFF
cdr3_nt: TGTGCCAGCAGCTGGGGGGTCTATGAGCAGTTCTTC

v_call: TRBV7-2
clone_size: .
d_call: .
j_call: TRBJ1-6
cdr3_aa: CASSLAISTGSSPLHF
cdr3_nt: TGTGCCAGCAGCTTAGCGATCTCCACCGGGAGTTCACCCCTCCACTTT

v_call: TRBV10-3
clone_size: once
d_call: TRBD2
j_call: TRBJ2-7
cdr3_aa: CATSGSGMGEQYF
cdr3_nt: TGTGCCACCTCGGGTAGCGGGATGGGCGAGCAGTACTTC

v_call: TRBV5-1
clone_size: .
d_call: .
j_call: TRBJ2-5
cdr3_aa: CASTWYGKETQYF
cdr3_nt: TGCGCCAGCACCTGGTACGGGAAAGAGACCCAGTACTTC

v_call: TRBV3-1/TRBV3-2
clone_size: .
d_call: TRBD1
j_call: TRBJ1-6
cdr3_aa: CASSPWDRGGSPLHF
cdr3_nt: TGTGCCAGCAGCCCCTGGGACAGGGGTGGGTCACCCCTCCACTTT

v_call: TRBV18
clone_size: .
d_call: TRBD1
j_call: TRBJ1-2
cdr3_aa: CASSPGQADLGGYTF
cdr3_nt: TGTGCCAGCTCACCGGGACAGGCCGACTTGGGTGGCTACACCTTC

v_call: TRBV7-6
clone_size: .
d_call: TRBD1
j_call: TRBJ1-1
cdr3_aa: CASSLQGGSTEAFF
cdr3_nt: TGTGCCAGCAGCCTACAGGGGGGGTCCACTGAAGCTTTCTTT

v_call: TRBV5-4
clone_size: .
d_call: TRBD1
j_call: TRBJ2-1
cdr3_aa: CASSLGGQGFYNEQFF
cdr3_nt: TGTGCCAGCAGCTTGGGAGGACAGGGGTTCTACAATGAGCAGTTCTTC

v_call: TRBV6-5
clone_size: .
d_call: .
j_call: TRBJ1-1
cdr3_aa: CASSRGNTEAFF
cdr3_nt: TGTGCCAGCAGTCGGGGGAACACTGAAGCTTTCTTT

v_call: TRBV15
clone_size: .
d_call: TRBD1
j_call: TRBJ2-3
cdr3_aa: CATSRDAGGLTDTQYF
cdr3_nt: TGTGCCACCAGCAGAGACGCAGGGGGCTTGACAGATACGCAGTATTTT

v_call: TRBV7-9
clone_size: .
d_call: .
j_call: TRBJ1-1
cdr3_aa: CASSLNRDTEAFF
cdr3_nt: TGTGCCAGCAGCTTAAACAGGGACACTGAAGCTTTCTTT

v_call: TRBV5-3
clone_size: .
d_call: TRBD1
j_call: TRBJ1-1
cdr3_aa: CARSLADRVMNTEAFF
cdr3_nt: TGTGCCAGAAGCTTGGCCGACAGGGTCATGAACACTGAAGCTTTCTTT

v_call: TRBV29-1
clone_size: .
d_call: TRBD1
j_call: TRBJ1-1
cdr3_aa: CSVVGTGLNTEAFF
cdr3_nt: TGCAGCGTTGTGGGGACAGGCTTGAACACTGAAGCTTTCTTT

v_call: TRBV6-1
clone_size: .
d_call: TRBD2
j_call: TRBJ2-1
cdr3_aa: CASRAGRGGNEQFF
cdr3_nt: TGTGCCAGCAGAGCGGGACGTGGCGGCAATGAGCAGTTCTTC

v_call: TRBV10-3
clone_size: once
d_call: .
j_call: TRBJ1-6
cdr3_aa: CAISGGLSPLHF
cdr3_nt: TGTGCCATCAGTGGAGGGTTGTCACCCCTCCACTTT

v_call: TRBV5-1
clone_size: .
d_call: .
j_call: TRBJ2-5
cdr3_aa: CASSLSSREQETQYF
cdr3_nt: TGCGCCAGCAGCTTGTCATCTCGGGAGCAAGAGACCCAGTACTTC

v_call: TRBV5-1
clone_size: .
d_call: TRBD1
j_call: TRBJ1-1
cdr3_aa: CASSQTGGLRAFF
cdr3_nt: TGCGCCAGCAGTCAAACAGGGGGCCTGCGAGCTTTCTTT

v_call: TRBV25-1
clone_size: .
d_call: .
j_call: TRBJ1-2
cdr3_aa: CASSAQSAYGYTF
cdr3_nt: TGTGCCAGCAGTGCGCAGTCCGCCTATGGCTACACCTTC